The 25 T cell receptor beta chains reported below all come from one sample, sequenced in a study of T cell repertoires in cytomegalovirus infection. These receptors' targets are unknown. TCRdb passed the reads through MiXCR, listing each CDR3 protein once. The sample holds 35,000 to 55,000 distinct CDR3 sequences; roughly 18% are singletons and the top ten take approximately 53%. Sequenced material: CD8+ T cells from cultured PBMCs, taken from culture after CMV antigen stimulation. These receptor sequences come from a human donor in good health (CMV status not recorded). Some clones in this sample may be carry-over from other donors' samples.

This clonotype was observed many times. The chain combines TRBV12-5 with TRBJ2-7; D possibly corresponds to TRBD2 (7 bases). CDR3 length: 13 residues. Germline CDR1 reads LGHNT; CDR2 reads FRNRAP. With 5 bases removed from V and 6 bases from J, the gap between germline ends came to 14 bases. In DNA form, the CDR3 reads TGTGCTAGTGGTGTTTCGGGGGGCTCCGAGCAGTACTTC. Protein: CASGVSGGSEQYF. Combining the CDR3 with reference TRBV12-5 and TRBJ2-7 gives the whole variable domain DARVTQTPRHKVTEMGQEVTMRCQPILGHNTVFWYRQTMMQGLELLAYFRNRAPLDDSGMPKDRFSAEMPDATLATLKIQPSEPRDSAVYFCASGVSGGSEQYFGPGTRLTVT.

This clonotype was picked up many times. The rearrangement links TRBV7-9 to TRBJ1-1, with D maybe TRBD1 (5 bases). From germline, CDR1 is SEHNR and CDR2 FQNEAQ (reference sequence). This CDR3 has 15 residues. The V end lost 5 bases, the J end lost 0 bases, and 13 bases lay between the germline ends. The CDR3 loop is CASSPPGTMNTEAFF. Here the CDR3 DNA reads TGTGCCAGCAGCCCCCCTGGGACGATGAACACTGAAGCTTTCTTT. The full variable domain, completed using reference TRBV7-9 and TRBJ1-1, is DTGVSQNPRHKITKRGQNVTFRCDPISEHNRLYWYRQTLGQGPEFLTYFQNEAQLEKSRLLSDRFSAERPKGSFSTLEIQRTEQGDSAMYLCASSPPGTMNTEAFFGQGTRLTVV.

J is TRBJ1-3 and V is TRBV28, with 8 positions matching TRBD1. This CDR3 is built from 16 residues. With 4 bases clipped from V and 0 bases from J, the junction kept 5 bases outside the gene matches. Germline CDR1 is MDHEN and CDR2 is SYDVKM. The CDR3 reads CASSWDRTSSGNTIYF. Written as DNA, the CDR3 is TGTGCCAGCAGTTGGGACAGGACCAGCTCTGGAAACACCATATATTTT.

The V gene is TRBV5-5, the J gene TRBJ2-5; 10 bases map to TRBD1. The CDR3 runs 16 residues. Germline V gene lookup returns CDR1 SGHKS and CDR2 YYEKEE (reference sequence). V lost 2 bases to trimming and J lost 7 bases; unmatched junction nucleotides: 11. CDR3 in amino acids: CASSLPLGQGIGTQYF. The CDR3 bases are TGTGCCAGCAGCTTACCATTGGGACAGGGGATTGGGACCCAGTACTTC.

This clonotype was observed a handful of times. DNA for the CDR3: TGTGCCAGCAGTTTAATGCGGGGCCCCACTGAAGCTTTCTTT. It yields the protein CASSLMRGPTEAFF. This chain connects TRBV27 to TRBJ1-1; possible D gene TRBD1, 5 bases. Germline CDR1 and CDR2: MNHEY and SMNVEV (reference sequence). Trimming stripped 2 bases from V and 4 bases from J, with 11 bases between. The CDR3 consists of 14 residues.

The chain joins TRBV29-1 to TRBJ2-1; D unclear. V was clipped by 7 bases and J by 5 bases, with 9 bases between them. The germline CDR1 and CDR2 sequences are SQVTM and ANQGSEA. The CDR3 contains 11 residues. CDR3 protein: CSGDRNNEQFF. Written as DNA, the CDR3 is TGCAGCGGGGATCGGAACAATGAGCAGTTCTTC.

The V gene is TRBV6-6, the J gene TRBJ2-1, with D unclear. Germline V gene sequence: CDR1 MNHNY, CDR2 SVGAGI (reference sequence). This CDR3 is built from 11 residues. Deletions cut 3 bases from V and 10 bases from J, with 7 bases between. CDR3 nucleotide sequence: TGTGCCAGCAGTTATGACGGGGAGCAGTTCTTC. Protein: CASSYDGEQFF.

This clonotype was counted ten times or more. The rearrangement joins TRBV7-8 to TRBJ1-3; 8 nucleotides match TRBD1. V shed 4 bases, J shed 0 bases, and the junction held 8 bases outside the gene matches. This CDR3 is 17 amino acids long. Germline V gene lookup returns CDR1 SGHVS and CDR2 FQNEAQ. The chain's CDR3 is CASSSLPGQDSGNTIYF. For the CDR3, the DNA is TGTGCCAGCAGCTCGTTACCGGGACAGGACTCTGGAAACACCATATATTTT.

This chain joins TRBV5-1 and TRBJ2-1, with TRBD2 matching over 7 bases. The trim removed 7 bases at V and 8 bases at J, leaving 9 bases unmatched. The CDR3 sequence is 13 residues long. From germline, CDR1 is SGHRS and CDR2 YFSETQ. The CDR3 coding sequence is TGCGCCAGCGCCTGGCGGGGAGGGGATGAGCAGTTCTTC. It codes for CASAWRGGDEQFF.

The sample holds many counts of this clonotype. The chain's CDR3 is CSARDPYNEQFF. CDR3 sequence (DNA): TGCAGTGCTAGAGACCCCTACAATGAGCAGTTCTTC. The chain employs TRBV20-1 and TRBJ2-1; no reliable D call. Germline lookup yields CDR1 DFQATT and CDR2 SNEGSKA (reference sequence). V shed 0 bases and J shed 2 bases, with 2 bases lying between them. There are 12 residues in the CDR3.

This clonotype was seen many times. The chain uses TRBV7-2 and TRBJ1-1; TRBD1 matches at 9 bases. This CDR3 is 13 amino acids long. Unmatched junction bases numbered 9, after V lost 5 bases and J lost 11 bases. The germline V gene encodes CDR1 SGHTA and CDR2 FQGNSA. CDR3 protein: CASSEGQGWSAFF. CDR3 coding DNA: TGTGCCAGCAGCGAGGGACAGGGATGGTCGGCTTTCTTT.

The J gene is TRBJ1-1, the V gene TRBV6-1; D unresolved. This CDR3 is 12 amino acids long. Germline assignment: CDR1 MNHNS and CDR2 SASEGT. The CDR3 DNA reads TGTGGAGTCAAGGGAGGGAACACTGAAGCTTTCTTT. It encodes CGVKGGNTEAFF.

Ten or more counts support this clonotype. CDR3 region: CASSQEGNTLNSPLHF. In DNA, the CDR3 is TGCGCCAGCAGCCAAGAGGGAAACACCCTAAATTCACCCCTCCACTTT. This chain links TRBV4-1 with TRBJ1-6, with D hard to call. Germline loops: CDR1 MGHRA, CDR2 YSYEKL. CDR3 length: 16 residues. Trimming pared 0 bases from V and 7 bases from J, leaving 13 bases between.

This clonotype came up many times. The J gene is TRBJ1-5, the V gene TRBV9; D is uncertain. In germline, CDR1 is SGDLS, CDR2 YYNGEE. This CDR3 has 16 amino acids. V was clipped by 0 bases and J by 0 bases, with 10 bases between them. This chain's CDR3 is CASSVGSESSNQPQHF. Written as DNA, the CDR3 is TGTGCCAGCAGCGTAGGGAGTGAATCTAGCAATCAGCCCCAGCATTTT.

This clonotype was recorded a few times. The rearrangement uses TRBV5-1 and TRBJ2-3, with 8 bases that match TRBD1. In germline, CDR1 is SGHRS, CDR2 YFSETQ. Trimming cost V 2 bases and J 0 bases; bases outside gene matches: 14. The CDR3 is made up of 19 amino acids. The CDR3 loop is CASSFSGGVFQSSTDTQYF. CDR3 sequence (DNA): TGCGCCAGCAGCTTCTCAGGGGGCGTATTTCAATCTAGCACAGATACGCAGTATTTT.

This clonotype was observed a handful of times. This chain connects TRBV5-6 to TRBJ2-4; 14 bases fit TRBD2. CDR1 is SGHDT, CDR2 YYEEEE, per germline. The CDR3 runs to 14 residues. V trimming: 4 bases; J trimming: 12 bases; junction bases outside the gene matches: 6. CDR3 in DNA: TGTGCCAGCAGCCCGGGACTAGCGGGGGCAAATCAGTACTTC. Its translation: CASSPGLAGANQYF.

This clonotype has at least ten counts. The rearrangement uses TRBV5-5 and TRBJ2-5; either TRBD1 or TRBD2 may supply D (5 bases each). V dropped 1 base and J dropped 4 bases, with 14 bases sitting between them. CDR1 SGHKS and CDR2 YYEKEE come from the germline V gene (reference sequence). The CDR3 is made up of 15 amino acids. CDR3 amino acids: CASSLWGIPRETQYF. CDR3 DNA sequence: TGTGCCAGCAGCTTGTGGGGGATCCCAAGAGAGACCCAGTACTTC.

This clonotype was seen more than once but under ten times. V usage is TRBV4-3 and J usage is TRBJ2-4; tentatively, D is TRBD1 (6 bases). The germline V gene has CDR1 LGHNA and CDR2 YSLEER. The CDR3 has 16 amino acids. V was trimmed by 0 bases and J by 6 bases, leaving 15 bases between them. CDR3 nucleotide sequence: TGCGCCAGCAGCCAAGATTCAACAGGGCAGGGAAACATTCAGTACTTC. Amino acid sequence: CASSQDSTGQGNIQYF.

This chain uses TRBV19 with TRBJ1-1; D ambiguous. This CDR3 contains 14 residues. Germline CDR1 reads LNHDA; CDR2 reads SQIVND (reference sequence). Trimming took off 1 base at V and 11 bases at J, with 17 bases between the two ends. The CDR3 sequence is CASSIAAGRSVAFF. CDR3 nucleotide sequence: TGTGCCAGTAGTATAGCAGCGGGGAGAAGTGTGGCTTTCTTT.

This clonotype showed up many times. The chain couples TRBV5-4 to TRBJ2-2, with TRBD2 identical over 12 bases. The germline CDR1 and CDR2 sequences are SGHNT and YYREEE (reference sequence). V shed 4 bases and J 6 bases; nucleotides not matched to a gene: 7. CDR3 length: 16 residues. CDR3 loop: CASSPTSGSGPGELFF. The CDR3 DNA is TGTGCCAGCAGCCCGACTAGCGGGAGCGGACCCGGGGAGCTGTTTTTT. Full variable domain (outside the CDR3, taken from reference TRBV5-4 and TRBJ2-2): ETGVTQSPTHLIKTRGQQVTLRCSSQSGHNTVSWYQQALGQGPQFIFQYYREEENGRGNFPPRFSGLQFPNYSSELNVNALELDDSALYLCASSPTSGSGPGELFFGEGSRLTVL.

This clonotype was detected many times. The J gene is TRBJ1-6, the V gene TRBV7-8, with TRBD1 as a possible D gene (5 bases). V was cut by 6 bases and J by 10 bases, with 16 bases left in between. CDR3 length equals 14 residues. CDR1 and CDR2 (germline): SGHVS, FQNEAQ. The CDR3 is CASRPGPGPSPLHF. CDR3 DNA sequence: TGTGCCAGCAGACCTGGGCCAGGGCCCTCACCCCTCCACTTT.

The chain couples TRBV4-3 to TRBJ2-5, with 8 bases matching TRBD2. This CDR3 region has 15 residues. J gave up 4 bases and V 3 bases, and 7 bases lay outside the gene matches. Germline-derived CDR1 and CDR2 are LGHNA and YSLEER. The CDR3: CASSQGTSGGETQYF. CDR3 nucleotide sequence: TGCGCCAGCAGCCAGGGGACTAGTGGTGGAGAGACCCAGTACTTC.

This clonotype was picked up many times. The V call is TRBV7-2, the J call TRBJ2-1; TRBD2 might be the D (6 bases). Germline CDR1 SGHTA, CDR2 FQGNSA. Trimming took off 0 bases at V and 2 bases at J, with 11 bases between the two ends. CDR3 size: 16 residues. CDR3 nucleotide sequence: TGTGCCAGCAGCTTAGCAGGGGCGGGAACCTACAATGAGCAGTTCTTC. Protein sequence: CASSLAGAGTYNEQFF.

This clonotype was counted many times. This chain joins TRBV2 and TRBJ1-4, with D perhaps matching TRBD1 (5 bases). V lost 6 bases, J lost 0 bases, and 11 bases lay in between. This CDR3 contains 15 residues. CDR1 and CDR2 from the germline V gene are SNHLY and FYNNEI. The CDR3 sequence: CASRGLGATNEKLFF. In DNA, the CDR3 is TGTGCCAGCAGGGGGTTAGGGGCAACTAATGAAAAACTGTTTTTT. The whole variable domain, filled in from reference TRBV2 and TRBJ1-4, reads EPEVTQTPSHQVTQMGQEVILRCVPISNHLYFYWYRQILGQKVEFLVSFYNNEISEKSEIFDDQFSVERPDGSNFTLKIRSTKLEDSAMYFCASRGLGATNEKLFFGSGTQLSVL.

J is TRBJ1-1 and V is TRBV4-1; TRBD1 matches at 7 bases. CDR1 is MGHRA, CDR2 YSYEKL, per germline. V was clipped by 4 bases and J by 0 bases; unmatched bases: 2. The CDR3 extends over 14 amino acids. Here the CDR3 DNA reads TGCGCCAGCAGCCCGGGACAGCTGAACACTGAAGCTTTCTTT. Its protein product is CASSPGQLNTEAFF.